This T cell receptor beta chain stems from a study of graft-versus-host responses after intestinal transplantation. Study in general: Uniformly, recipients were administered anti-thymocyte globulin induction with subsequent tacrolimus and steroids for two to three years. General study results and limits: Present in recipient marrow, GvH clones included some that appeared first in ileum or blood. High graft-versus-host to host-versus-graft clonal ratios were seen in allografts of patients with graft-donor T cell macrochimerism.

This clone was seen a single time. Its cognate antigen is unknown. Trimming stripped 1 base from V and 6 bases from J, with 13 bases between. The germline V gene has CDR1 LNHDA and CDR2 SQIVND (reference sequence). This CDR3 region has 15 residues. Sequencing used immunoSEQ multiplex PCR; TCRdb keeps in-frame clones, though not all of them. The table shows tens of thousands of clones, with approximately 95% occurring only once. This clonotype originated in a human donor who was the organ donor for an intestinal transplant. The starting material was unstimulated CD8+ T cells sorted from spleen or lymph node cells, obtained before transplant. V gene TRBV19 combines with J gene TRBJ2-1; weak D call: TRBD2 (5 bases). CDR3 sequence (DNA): TGTGCCAGTAGTATAGGCGGGCGGACCTTCAATGAGCAGTTCTTC. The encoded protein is CASSIGGRTFNEQFF.